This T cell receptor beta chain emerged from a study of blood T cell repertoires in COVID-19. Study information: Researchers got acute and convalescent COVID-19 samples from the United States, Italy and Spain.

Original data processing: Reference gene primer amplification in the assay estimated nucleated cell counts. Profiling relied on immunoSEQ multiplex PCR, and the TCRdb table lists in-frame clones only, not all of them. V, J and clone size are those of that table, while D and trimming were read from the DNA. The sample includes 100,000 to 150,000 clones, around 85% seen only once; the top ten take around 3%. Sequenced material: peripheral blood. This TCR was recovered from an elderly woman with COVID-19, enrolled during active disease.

The CDR3 coding sequence is TGTGCCAGCAGCTCACTAGCAACCGGGGAGCTGTTTTTT. It yields the protein CASSSLATGELFF. The rearrangement joins TRBV7-8 to TRBJ2-2; perhaps TRBD2 as D (6 bases). Trimming stripped 4 bases from V and 5 bases from J, with 8 bases between. Germline CDR1 reads SGHVS; CDR2 reads FQNEAQ. The CDR3 spans 13 residues.